These 13 T cell receptor beta chains were all obtained from the same sample, sequenced in a study of blood T cell repertoires in COVID-19. TCRdb keeps only in-frame clones here, not all; method: immunoSEQ multiplex PCR. This table holds roughly 250,000 clones, more than 70% found once. The sample was peripheral blood. Source of these receptors: a man aged 40-49 years with active or convalescent COVID-19.

This clone was observed a single time. This rearrangement joins TRBV10-3 to TRBJ2-7, with D possibly matching TRBD2 (5 bases). This CDR3 contains 14 residues. Trimming cost V 7 bases and J 2 bases, with 15 bases left between them. The germline CDR1 and CDR2 sequences are ENHRY and SYGVKD. DNA of the CDR3: TGTGCCATCACCCAGACTAAATCCGCCTACGAGCAGTACTTC. Translated, it gives CAITQTKSAYEQYF.

The chain couples TRBV5-1 to TRBJ1-1; D is possibly TRBD1 (6 bases). The CDR3 length is 13 residues. Germline CDR1 reads SGHRS; CDR2 reads YFSETQ. The V and J ends lost 4 bases and 5 bases respectively, with 12 bases between them. This chain's CDR3 is CASSTDRRTEAFF. DNA for the CDR3: TGCGCCAGCAGCACCGACAGGAGAACTGAAGCTTTCTTT. Full variable domain (remainder filled in from reference TRBV5-1 and TRBJ1-1): KAGVTQTPRYLIKTRGQQVTLSCSPISGHRSVSWYQQTPGQGLQFLFEYFSETQRNKGNFPGRFSGRQFSNSRSEMNVSTLELGDSALYLCASSTDRRTEAFFGQGTRLTVV.

This chain connects TRBV19 to TRBJ2-2; 7 nucleotides agree with TRBD2. The CDR3 loop spans 15 amino acids. Germline values: CDR1 LNHDA, CDR2 SQIVND (reference sequence). The ends lost 1 base at V and 6 bases at J; junction bases unmatched: 5. CDR3 sequence reads: CASSIGGGSAGELFF. The CDR3 DNA reads as TGTGCCAGTAGTATAGGCGGGGGTAGTGCCGGGGAGCTGTTTTTT.

The rearrangement uses TRBV20-1 and TRBJ2-6, with 10 bases that match TRBD2. The CDR3 totals 18 residues. V was pared by 3 bases and J by 0 bases, with 8 bases of the junction left unmatched. Germline CDR1 and CDR2: DFQATT and SNEGSKA (reference sequence). The DNA for the CDR3 is TGCAGTGCTAGTGTTCTAGCGGGAGCCCCCTCTGGGGCCAACGTCCTGACTTTC. Its translation: CSASVLAGAPSGANVLTF.

This clone has just one count. The chain employs TRBV11-2 and TRBJ2-3; D possibly corresponds to TRBD2 (6 bases). The V and J ends lost 5 bases and 3 bases respectively, with 15 bases between them. Germline CDR1 and CDR2: SGHAT and FQNNGV. CDR3 length: 15 amino acids. This CDR3 reads CASSPRGFRTDTQYF. Here the CDR3 DNA reads TGTGCCAGCAGCCCCCGGGGGTTTAGAACAGATACGCAGTATTTT.

The chain links TRBV7-9 to TRBJ1-1; no definite D call. Trimming removed 5 bases from V and 0 bases from J, with 19 bases in between. Per germline, CDR1 SEHNR and CDR2 FQNEAQ (reference sequence). CDR3 length: 17 amino acids. The CDR3 region is CASSPGPSPPMNTEAFF. Written as DNA, the CDR3 is TGTGCCAGCAGCCCTGGGCCGTCCCCGCCCATGAACACTGAAGCTTTCTTT.

This clone was counted a few times. The rearrangement uses TRBV19 and TRBJ1-2; 8 bases are a match to TRBD1. Trimming cost V 3 bases and J 4 bases; bases outside gene matches: 7. CDR1 and CDR2 from the germline V gene are LNHDA and SQIVND (reference sequence). The CDR3 is made up of 15 amino acids. In DNA form, the CDR3 reads TGTGCCAGTAGTATCGGGACAGGTTTATTCTATGGCTACACCTTC. Translating gives CASSIGTGLFYGYTF.

The V call is TRBV7-8, the J call TRBJ2-7; a possible D gene is TRBD1 (5 bases). The V end lost 1 base, the J end lost 1 base, and 11 bases lay between the germline ends. The CDR3 sequence is 15 residues long. Germline V CDR1 and CDR2: SGHVS, FQNEAQ. The CDR3 protein is CASSLVTGDSYEQYF. The CDR3 DNA sequence: TGTGCCAGCAGCTTAGTCACAGGCGATTCCTACGAGCAGTACTTC.

This chain uses TRBV19 with TRBJ1-1; a weak D match, TRBD1 (5 bases). The CDR3 contains 14 residues. Trimming cost V 4 bases and J 0 bases, with 9 bases left between them. Germline V gene data show CDR1 as LNHDA and CDR2 as SQIVND (reference sequence). CDR3 DNA sequence: TGTGCCAGTAGTAAAGACAGTTTGAACACTGAAGCTTTCTTT. It yields the protein CASSKDSLNTEAFF.

The chain is built from TRBV2 and TRBJ2-5; 8 bases align to TRBD2. The V segment lost 7 bases and the J segment 1 base; nucleotides outside the gene matches: 8. CDR1 is SNHLY and CDR2 is FYNNEI in the germline V gene. The CDR3 is 15 amino acids. CDR3 region: CASTENTSGQETQYF. As DNA, the CDR3 is TGTGCCAGCACCGAGAACACTAGCGGCCAAGAGACCCAGTACTTC.

This sequence joins TRBV6-4 and TRBJ1-1, with D hard to call. Per germline, CDR1 MRHNA and CDR2 SNTAGT. V was trimmed by 0 bases and J by 1 base, leaving 9 bases between them. The CDR3 sequence is 15 residues long. As DNA, the CDR3 is TGTGCCAGCAGTGACTCGACGGGAGGGAACACTGAAGCTTTCTTT. It encodes CASSDSTGGNTEAFF.

The J gene is TRBJ1-3, the V gene TRBV19; D is perhaps TRBD1 (6 bases). Per germline, CDR1 LNHDA and CDR2 SQIVND (reference sequence). Trimming pared 7 bases from V and 8 bases from J, leaving 18 bases between. There are 14 residues in the CDR3. Here the CDR3 DNA reads TGTGCCAGTACCCGACGGACAGTCGATTACACCATATATTTT. Translated: CASTRRTVDYTIYF.

This chain links TRBV27 with TRBJ2-2, with 8 nucleotides matching TRBD1. V gave up 5 bases and J gave up 7 bases; unmatched junction bases: 12. The germline V gene encodes CDR1 MNHEY and CDR2 SMNVEV (reference sequence). CDR3 size: 16 residues. CDR3 sequence (DNA): TGTGCCAGCAGTCCCATGGCCAGGGGGCAGGGCGGGGAGCTGTTTTTT. It yields the protein CASSPMARGQGGELFF.